What follows describes a single TCR beta chain. These data are taken from a study of blood T cell repertoires in COVID-19. Trimming shortened V by 7 bases and J by 1 base, and 13 bases separated the two germline ends. This CDR3 has 14 amino acids. Germline V gene data show CDR1 as LNHDA and CDR2 as SQIVND (reference sequence). The data were produced by immunoSEQ multiplex PCR, yet TCRdb's version contains in-frame clones alone and is incomplete. Among around 240,000 clones listed, about 86% were seen once. The clonotype comes from a woman under 40 who had recovered from COVID-19. What was sequenced was peripheral blood. This chain uses TRBV19 with TRBJ1-1; D may be TRBD1 (6 bases). CDR3 amino acids: CASKLHRENTEAFF. The CDR3 coding sequence is TGTGCCAGTAAATTACACAGGGAGAACACTGAAGCTTTCTTT. The full variable domain, rest sourced from reference TRBV19 and TRBJ1-1, is DGGITQSPKYLFRKEGQNVTLSCEQNLNHDAMYWYRQDPGQGLRLIYYSQIVNDFQKGDIAEGYSVSREKKESFPLTVTSAQKNPTAFYLCASKLHRENTEAFFGQGTRLTVV.